Listed below are T cell receptor beta chains from one sample, sequenced in a study of metastatic and nonmetastatic thyroid tumors. TCRdb redid the clone calls on the PCR reads using MiXCR. The sample has roughly 22,000 clones, 36% seen once. Sequencing was done on a sample of blood. The receptors originated from a male donor with papillary thyroid cancer or a benign thyroid nodule (not recorded which). Some clones in this sample may be carry-over from other donors' samples. CDR3s include the opening cysteine and the closing phenylalanine or tryptophan. The D gene is left open where the match is weak. Clone sizes are given selectively: once, few, many, or a class where the clone is expanded.

J: TRBJ2-7
V: TRBV3-1
D: -
size: -
DNA: TGTGCCAGCAGCCCAGGTTGGGAGCAGTACTTC
CDR3: CASSPGWEQYF

J: TRBJ2-1
V: TRBV19
D: TRBD2
size: -
DNA: TGTGCCAGTCAGCGGGAGCCGTGGGATGAGCAGTTCTTC
CDR3: CASQREPWDEQFF

J: TRBJ2-7
V: TRBV20-1
D: TRBD2
size: -
DNA: TGCAGTGCTTGGGACCGGAGCGGGAGGGGCTACGAGCAGTACTTC
CDR3: CSAWDRSGRGYEQYF

J: TRBJ2-1
V: TRBV20-1
D: -
size: -
DNA: TGCAGTGCTAGTCGTAAACAGCCCTATGAGCAGTTCTTC
CDR3: CSASRKQPYEQFF

J: TRBJ2-1
V: TRBV5-1
D: TRBD1
size: few
DNA: TGCGCCAGCAGCTGGCGGGACAGGGAGACGGGTGAGCAGTTCTTC
CDR3: CASSWRDRETGEQFF

J: TRBJ2-2
V: TRBV18
D: -
size: many
DNA: TGTGCCAGCTCACCACAGGCACAGCACACCGGGGAGCTGTTTTTT
CDR3: CASSPQAQHTGELFF

J: TRBJ2-1
V: TRBV28
D: -
size: few
DNA: TGTGCCAGCTTGGGGGGAGTGGGTGAGCAGTTCTTC
CDR3: CASLGGVGEQFF

J: TRBJ2-4
V: TRBV5-1
D: TRBD2
size: medium-sized
DNA: TGCGCCAGCAGCGCCTATAGCGGGAGGGGGGCCAAAAACATTCAGTACTTC
CDR3: CASSAYSGRGAKNIQYF

J: TRBJ2-3
V: TRBV20-1
D: -
size: -
DNA: TGCAGTGCTACCCCTGGGGATACGCAGTATTTT
CDR3: CSATPGDTQYF

J: TRBJ1-1
V: TRBV9
D: -
size: many
DNA: TGTGCCAGCAGCCCGGTGGGGAGCGGTGAAGCTTTCTTT
CDR3: CASSPVGSGEAFF

J: TRBJ1-1
V: TRBV18
D: TRBD1
size: -
DNA: TGTGCCAGCTCACCACCGTCAGGGGGCACTGAAGCTTTCTTT
CDR3: CASSPPSGGTEAFF

J: TRBJ2-7
V: TRBV11-2
D: -
size: -
DNA: TGTGCCAGCAGCTTAAGTGGGCCGTCCTACGAGCAGTACTTC
CDR3: CASSLSGPSYEQYF

J: TRBJ1-2
V: TRBV28
D: -
size: -
DNA: TGTGCCAGCAGCAAAAGCACAGGGATGGGAAGTAACGGCTACACCTTC
CDR3: CASSKSTGMGSNGYTF

J: TRBJ1-5
V: TRBV6-2/TRBV6-3
D: TRBD1
size: -
DNA: TGTGCCAGCAGTTACTCGGGACAGGGGGCCCAGCCCCAGCATTTT
CDR3: CASSYSGQGAQPQHF

J: TRBJ2-3
V: TRBV11-2
D: TRBD2
size: medium-sized
DNA: TGTGCCAGCAGCTACGGACTAGGACGCACAGATACGCAGTATTTT
CDR3: CASSYGLGRTDTQYF

J: TRBJ2-3
V: TRBV5-6
D: TRBD2
size: medium-sized
DNA: TGTGCCAGCAGCTCCAGTTTGGCGGGAGGTGATACGCAGTATTTT
CDR3: CASSSSLAGGDTQYF

J: TRBJ1-1
V: TRBV12-3/TRBV12-4
D: -
size: few
DNA: TGTGCCAGCAGCCCCAATTTCGGGTACACTGAAGCTTTCTTT
CDR3: CASSPNFGYTEAFF

J: TRBJ2-7
V: TRBV6-1
D: TRBD1
size: few
DNA: TGTGCCAGCTCGGGGACAGTAGTTAGCGAGCAGTACTTC
CDR3: CASSGTVVSEQYF

J: TRBJ2-4
V: TRBV15
D: -
size: many
DNA: TGTGCCACCAGCAGAATGGGGACCCCCCCGAACATTCAGTACTTC
CDR3: CATSRMGTPPNIQYF

J: TRBJ1-1
V: TRBV12-3/TRBV12-4
D: TRBD1
size: few
DNA: TGTGCCAGCGGCAGGGGGACCACGTTCTCTGAAGCTTTCTTT
CDR3: CASGRGTTFSEAFF

J: TRBJ2-2
V: TRBV10-3
D: -
size: -
DNA: TGTGCCATCAGTGGGAGGGGGCACACCGGGGAGCTGTTTTTT
CDR3: CAISGRGHTGELFF

J: TRBJ1-5
V: TRBV3-1
D: TRBD1
size: once
DNA: TGTGCCAGTGGACAGGGAACCTATAGCAATCAGCCCCAGCATTTT
CDR3: CASGQGTYSNQPQHF

J: TRBJ1-4
V: TRBV20-1
D: -
size: -
DNA: TGCAGTGCTAGAGCAATGAGGACGTCAGGAGGGGATAAACTCTGTTTT
CDR3: CSARAMRTSGGDKLCF

J: TRBJ1-3
V: TRBV11-2
D: TRBD1
size: few
DNA: TGTGCCAGCAGCTTTTTACAGGGGGCGATTGGAAACACCATATATTTT
CDR3: CASSFLQGAIGNTIYF

J: TRBJ1-1
V: TRBV6-6
D: -
size: many
DNA: TGTGCCAGCAGTTACTCGACTGGGGGGACTGAAGCTTTCTTT
CDR3: CASSYSTGGTEAFF

J: TRBJ2-7
V: TRBV5-5
D: TRBD2
size: many
DNA: TGTGCCAGCAGCCCGACTAGCGCCAATTTCTACGAGCAGTACTTC
CDR3: CASSPTSANFYEQYF

J: TRBJ2-7
V: TRBV12-3/TRBV12-4
D: TRBD1
size: few
DNA: TGTGCCAGCAGGCACGGAGGGACAGGTGACTACGAGCAGTACTTC
CDR3: CASRHGGTGDYEQYF

J: TRBJ2-2
V: TRBV25-1
D: -
size: -
DNA: TGTGCCAGCAGTGAACTCAGGGCAGTCGGGGAGCTGTTTTTT
CDR3: CASSELRAVGELFF

J: TRBJ1-2
V: TRBV20-1
D: -
size: -
DNA: TGCAGTGCTAGTAGTCCTAAAATCTATGGCTACACCTTC
CDR3: CSASSPKIYGYTF

J: TRBJ2-7
V: TRBV11-2
D: TRBD2
size: medium-sized
DNA: TGTGCCAGCAGCCCCCCGGGACTAGCGGGAATCGAGCAGTACTTC
CDR3: CASSPPGLAGIEQYF

J: TRBJ2-1
V: TRBV5-1
D: -
size: -
DNA: TGCGCCAGCAGCTCCGAGGGGGGTAATCCCGGGCATGAGCAGTTCTTC
CDR3: CASSSEGGNPGHEQFF

J: TRBJ2-7
V: TRBV11-2
D: -
size: -
DNA: TGTGCCAGCAGCTTAGGAAACGGCGTGCGGGGAATACGCTCCTACGAGCAGTACTTC
CDR3: CASSLGNGVRGIRSYEQYF

J: TRBJ2-7
V: TRBV5-1
D: TRBD2
size: -
DNA: TGCGCCAGCAGCTTGGGGACTAGGGCCTACGAGCAGTACTTC
CDR3: CASSLGTRAYEQYF

J: TRBJ1-5
V: TRBV19
D: -
size: few
DNA: TGTGCCAGTAGTGGGGATAGCAATCAGCCCCAGCATTTT
CDR3: CASSGDSNQPQHF

J: TRBJ1-2
V: TRBV30
D: -
size: -
DNA: TGTGCCTGGAGTGTAGGACACCTCTATGGCTACACCTTC
CDR3: CAWSVGHLYGYTF

J: TRBJ2-1
V: TRBV7-6
D: -
size: many
DNA: TGTGCCAGCAGCCTCAGCACGGGCCCCTACAATGAGCAGTTCTTC
CDR3: CASSLSTGPYNEQFF

J: TRBJ2-1
V: TRBV30
D: TRBD2
size: once
DNA: TGTGCCTGGAGTGTAGTGCTAGCGGGCGATAATGAGCAGTTCTTC
CDR3: CAWSVVLAGDNEQFF

J: TRBJ2-7
V: TRBV12-3/TRBV12-4
D: -
size: -
DNA: TGTGCCAGCACCGGGGACACTACCTACGAGCAGTACTTC
CDR3: CASTGDTTYEQYF

J: TRBJ1-2
V: TRBV9
D: -
size: -
DNA: TGTGCCAGCAGCGTAGCGGACAGAGGGGAGGGCGGCTACACCTTC
CDR3: CASSVADRGEGGYTF

J: TRBJ2-2
V: TRBV5-5
D: -
size: many
DNA: TGTGCCAGCAGCTTCGGAGACACCGGGGAGCTGTTTTTT
CDR3: CASSFGDTGELFF

J: TRBJ1-5
V: TRBV19
D: -
size: -
DNA: TGTGCCAGTAGTATACCGCCCCTCCAGCCCCAGCATTTT
CDR3: CASSIPPLQPQHF